This T cell receptor beta chain was sequenced in a study of blood T cell repertoires in COVID-19. TCRdb's table, derived via immunoSEQ multiplex PCR, lists solely in-frame clones and lacks some. The sample lists about 170,000 clones; roughly nine tenths were seen once. CDR3 length: 13 residues. CDR1 SGHTA and CDR2 FQGTGA come from the germline V gene. Trimming left V 0 bases short and J 4 bases short, with 4 bases between. The chain joins TRBV7-3 to TRBJ1-5; D uncertain. The receptor's source is a woman in her forties or fifties who had recovered from COVID-19. The sequenced sample was PBMCs or T cells enriched from blood (not recorded which). The CDR3 region is CASSLTPNQPQHF. CDR3 coding DNA: TGTGCCAGCAGCTTAACCCCGAATCAGCCCCAGCATTTT.